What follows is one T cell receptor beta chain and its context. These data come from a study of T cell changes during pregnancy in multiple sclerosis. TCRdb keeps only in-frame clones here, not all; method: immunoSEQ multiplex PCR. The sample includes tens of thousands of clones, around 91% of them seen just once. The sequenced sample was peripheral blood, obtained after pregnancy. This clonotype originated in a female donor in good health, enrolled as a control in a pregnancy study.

The CDR3 bases are TGTGCCAGCAGCTACCGTACAGGGGCGAGGGGGACTGAAGCTTTCTTT. Amino acids: CASSYRTGARGTEAFF. The rearrangement uses TRBV7-2 and TRBJ1-1; 7 positions match TRBD1. Germline CDR1 reads SGHTA; CDR2 reads FQGNSA. The CDR3 length is 16 residues. Unmatched junction bases numbered 13, after V lost 4 bases and J lost 5 bases.